The rows below give T cell receptor beta chains drawn from one sample of a study of regulatory T cells in long-lasting Graves disease. TCRdb processed the multiplex PCR reads anew with MiXCR; each CDR3 protein has one entry. The sample holds roughly 530,000 distinct CDR3 sequences, 16% seen once. A further study also used this sample, focusing on T cells in Graves' hyperthyroidism and ophthalmopathy.

The material sequenced was peripheral blood mononuclear cells (PBMCs), taken at new diagnosis, from a patient treated with antithyroid drugs. The receptors were gathered from a woman aged 40 to 65 with Graves disease. CDR3s include the opening cysteine and the closing phenylalanine or tryptophan. D genes are given only for firm matches. Some rows have no size entry. The others give once, few or many, or a class for an expanded clone.

clone_size: many; j_call: TRBJ2-5; d_call: .; v_call: TRBV18; cdr3_nt: TGTGCCAGCAGCCCTGGGGGAGAGACCCAGTACTTC; cdr3_aa: CASSPGGETQYF
clone_size: .; j_call: TRBJ1-5; d_call: TRBD1; v_call: TRBV15; cdr3_nt: TGTGCCACCAATCCAGGGGGCGGCAATCAGCCCCAGCATTTT; cdr3_aa: CATNPGGGNQPQHF
clone_size: many; j_call: TRBJ2-3; d_call: .; v_call: TRBV12-3/TRBV12-4; cdr3_nt: TGTGCCAGCAGGATGACCAGCGGTACAGATACGCAGTATTTT; cdr3_aa: CASRMTSGTDTQYF
clone_size: .; j_call: TRBJ2-4; d_call: TRBD2; v_call: TRBV12-3/TRBV12-4; cdr3_nt: TGTGCCAGCAAAGCGGGGGAGGCACGGAACATTCAGTACTTC; cdr3_aa: CASKAGEARNIQYF
clone_size: .; j_call: TRBJ2-2; d_call: TRBD2; v_call: TRBV7-3; cdr3_nt: TGTGCCAGCAGCCCGGGGGGGGCCGGGGAGCTGTTTTTT; cdr3_aa: CASSPGGAGELFF
clone_size: many; j_call: TRBJ2-3; d_call: .; v_call: TRBV20-1; cdr3_nt: TGCAGTGCCCGCCCCGGGGGGCGCAGCACAGATACGCAGTATTTT; cdr3_aa: CSARPGGRSTDTQYF
clone_size: .; j_call: TRBJ1-3; d_call: .; v_call: TRBV7-9; cdr3_nt: TGTGCCAGCAGCACCTCTACTGGCTCTGGAAACACCATATATTTT; cdr3_aa: CASSTSTGSGNTIYF
clone_size: many; j_call: TRBJ1-1; d_call: .; v_call: TRBV11-2; cdr3_nt: TGTGCCAGCAGCCCCCCGGGCCTAAGGGGCACTGAAGCTTTCTTT; cdr3_aa: CASSPPGLRGTEAFF
clone_size: few; j_call: TRBJ2-1; d_call: TRBD1; v_call: TRBV7-2; cdr3_nt: TGTGCCAGCAGCTTAGCTAGGGGACAGGGGAAAAATGAGCAGTTCTTC; cdr3_aa: CASSLARGQGKNEQFF
clone_size: many; j_call: TRBJ1-1; d_call: .; v_call: TRBV30; cdr3_nt: TGTGCCTGGAGTGTAGGGGGAGCGTATGAAGCTTTCTTT; cdr3_aa: CAWSVGGAYEAFF
clone_size: few; j_call: TRBJ2-3; d_call: TRBD2; v_call: TRBV19; cdr3_nt: TGTGCCAGTAGTGGACTAGCGGGGACCCCTAGCACAGATACGCAGTATTTT; cdr3_aa: CASSGLAGTPSTDTQYF
clone_size: .; j_call: TRBJ1-3; d_call: .; v_call: TRBV7-9; cdr3_nt: TGTGCCAGCAGCTTATCGTCGGGGATCAACACCATATATTTT; cdr3_aa: CASSLSSGINTIYF
clone_size: many; j_call: TRBJ1-1; d_call: .; v_call: TRBV30; cdr3_nt: TGTGCCTGGGGAGGGTTGCAGATGAACACTGAAGCTTTCTTT; cdr3_aa: CAWGGLQMNTEAFF